The clone carrying this T cell receptor beta chain came up once. Its target is unknown. These data come from a study of OX40 agonist ivuxolimab in advanced cancers. Findings and limits, study-wide: Not determined was the antigen specificity of the expanded peripheral T cells.

Per germline, CDR1 SGHNT and CDR2 YENEEA. V lost 1 base, J lost 12 bases, and 3 bases stayed unmatched. There are 15 residues in the CDR3. Sequencing was performed with immunoSEQ multiplex PCR; in TCRdb, only in-frame clones are kept and a portion is missing. The table has approximately 98,000 clones, less than 85% seen once. The gene calls are TRBV11-3 and TRBJ2-1; 16 bases line up with TRBD2. The sample here was CD4+ or CD8+ T cells sorted from blood, taken in a trial of the OX40 agonist ivuxolimab. The sequence was collected from an adult with an advanced solid tumor such as melanoma, head and neck, liver or kidney cancer. CDR3 sequence: CASSLAGLAGGPQFF. The CDR3 nucleotides are TGTGCCAGCAGCTTAGCGGGACTAGCGGGGGGGCCGCAGTTCTTC.